Listed below are T cell receptor beta chains from one sample, sequenced in a study of blood T cell repertoires in COVID-19. Some clones are missing from TCRdb's copy, which holds only in-frame ones; the method was immunoSEQ multiplex PCR. The sample includes approximately 210,000 clones, roughly 86% of them seen just once. The sequencing sample was made of peripheral blood. These receptors were taken from a woman aged 45-65 years with active or convalescent COVID-19. CDR3s include the opening cysteine and the closing phenylalanine or tryptophan. Each record gives: CDR3 protein, CDR3 DNA, D gene, clone size, J gene, V gene. D genes are given only for firm matches. Size tells how often a clone was seen (once, few, many) or the class of an expanded clone, and some rows leave it out.

CASSLMGARDEQFF	TGTGCCAGCTCCCTTATGGGGGCAAGGGATGAGCAGTTCTTC	-	-	TRBJ2-1	TRBV5-4
CASSKGPGLQETQYF	TGCGCCAGCAGCAAAGGACCGGGACTACAAGAGACCCAGTACTTC	TRBD2	-	TRBJ2-5	TRBV5-1
CASSLGQGVQPQHF	TGTGCCAGCAGCTTGGGTCAGGGGGTACAGCCCCAGCATTTT	TRBD1	-	TRBJ1-5	TRBV5-5
CASSLGQGWDNQPQHF	TGTGCCAGCAGCTTAGGGCAGGGGTGGGACAATCAGCCCCAGCATTTT	-	-	TRBJ1-5	TRBV11-2
CASSETTGGHFRNEQFF	TGTGCCAGCAGTGAGACTACAGGGGGCCACTTTAGGAATGAGCAGTTCTTC	TRBD1	-	TRBJ2-1	TRBV25-1
CASMSRGWGTEAFF	TGTGCCAGCATGAGCAGGGGCTGGGGCACTGAAGCTTTCTTT	-	-	TRBJ1-1	TRBV5-6
CASSADPLEGPQHF	TGTGCCAGCAGCGCCGACCCGCTGGAGGGGCCCCAGCATTTT	-	-	TRBJ1-5	TRBV6-5
CASRDDSANYGYTF	TGTGCCAGCAGGGACGACAGTGCTAACTATGGCTACACCTTC	-	-	TRBJ1-2	TRBV2
CASSFKGQGTHEQYF	TGTGCCAGCAGTTTTAAGGGACAGGGTACCCACGAGCAGTACTTC	TRBD1	-	TRBJ2-7	TRBV27
CARRTGEGEKLFF	TGTGCCAGGAGGACAGGGGAGGGTGAAAAACTGTTTTTT	TRBD1	-	TRBJ1-4	TRBV2
CATSRDIGRVGEKLFF	TGTGCCACCAGCAGAGATATTGGGAGGGTCGGGGAAAAACTGTTTTTT	-	-	TRBJ1-4	TRBV15
CASSQLGAEGGGQYF	TGTGCCAGCAGCCAACTGGGGGCCGAGGGTGGGGGCCAGTACTTC	-	once	TRBJ2-5	TRBV3-1/TRBV3-2
CSVLDTGGQETQYF	TGCAGCGTTCTTGACACAGGGGGGCAGGAGACCCAGTACTTC	TRBD1	few	TRBJ2-5	TRBV29-1
CASSQGGGYEAFF	TGTGCCAGCAGCCAGGGGGGGGGATATGAAGCTTTCTTT	-	-	TRBJ1-1	TRBV14
CASSVTTSGRANTQYF	TGTGCCAGCAGTGTGACGACTAGCGGGAGGGCGAACACGCAGTATTTT	TRBD2	-	TRBJ2-3	TRBV28
CASSYSDRNYGYTF	TGTGCCAGCAGTTACTCCGACAGAAACTATGGCTACACCTTC	-	-	TRBJ1-2	TRBV6-6
CASSLVASRVSEQFF	TGCGCCAGCAGCTTGGTTGCTAGCCGGGTGAGTGAGCAGTTCTTC	-	-	TRBJ2-1	TRBV5-1
CASSNSGKGGTDTQYF	TGCGCCAGCAGCAATAGCGGGAAAGGGGGCACAGATACGCAGTATTTT	TRBD2	-	TRBJ2-3	TRBV5-1
CASSPGRENQPQHF	TGTGCCAGCTCACCAGGGCGGGAGAATCAGCCCCAGCATTTT	-	-	TRBJ1-5	TRBV18
CASSSGSPGGTDTQYF	TGTGCCAGCAGCTCCGGGAGCCCCGGGGGAACAGATACGCAGTATTTT	-	-	TRBJ2-3	TRBV4-2
CASSQATGTGGYTF	TGTGCCAGCAGCCAAGCGACAGGAACTGGTGGCTACACCTTC	-	-	TRBJ1-2	TRBV4-2
CASHCRGGNQPQHF	TGTGCCAGCCATTGTCGGGGGGGCAATCAGCCCCAGCATTTT	-	-	TRBJ1-5	TRBV3-1/TRBV3-2
CATWDREDNQPQHF	TGTGCCACCTGGGACAGGGAGGACAATCAGCCCCAGCATTTT	TRBD1	-	TRBJ1-5	TRBV10-3
CASRGPMADTQYF	TGTGCCAGTAGGGGGCCTATGGCCGATACGCAGTATTTT	-	-	TRBJ2-3	TRBV19
CASSRTGVSNGGYTF	TGTGCCAGCAGCCGTACAGGGGTGTCCAATGGAGGCTACACCTTC	TRBD1	-	TRBJ1-2	TRBV3-1/TRBV3-2
CASSKGLAGLNTGELFF	TGTGCCAGCTCAAAAGGTCTAGCGGGATTGAACACCGGGGAGCTGTTTTTT	TRBD2	-	TRBJ2-2	TRBV18
CASSLQGARNGYTF	TGTGCCAGCAGTCTTCAGGGGGCTCGGAATGGCTACACCTTC	TRBD1	-	TRBJ1-2	TRBV6-5
CASLARVDGYTF	TGTGCCAGTCTCGCCAGGGTCGATGGCTACACCTTC	-	-	TRBJ1-2	TRBV19
CASSLTGLGGNEQYF	TGTGCCAGCAGCTTAACGGGACTAGGGGGAAACGAGCAGTACTTC	TRBD2	-	TRBJ2-7	TRBV7-6
CASSLLPPGRGYNSPLHF	TGTGCCAGCAGCCTACTCCCTCCAGGGAGGGGTTATAATTCACCCCTCCACTTT	-	few	TRBJ1-6	TRBV3-1/TRBV3-2
CASSAGGNWEQYF	TGCGCCAGCAGCGCGGGAGGCAACTGGGAGCAGTATTTT	TRBD2	few	TRBJ2-3	TRBV10-1
CASRTGGANYGYTF	TGTGCCAGCAGAACAGGGGGCGCGAACTATGGCTACACCTTC	TRBD1	-	TRBJ1-2	TRBV9
CASSGVQQGWNSPLHF	TGTGCCAGCAGCGGGGTCCAACAGGGCTGGAATTCACCCCTCCACTTT	-	-	TRBJ1-6	TRBV5-4
CASSGPPGTGYSDEQFF	TGTGCCAGCAGTGGTCCCCCGGGGACAGGGTATTCGGACGAGCAGTTCTTC	TRBD1	-	TRBJ2-1	TRBV2
CASSEQTTQETQYF	TGTGCCAGCAGTGAACAGACTACCCAAGAGACCCAGTACTTC	-	once	TRBJ2-5	TRBV6-1
CASSIGLGAQDTGELFF	TGTGCCAGTAGTATAGGGTTGGGGGCGCAAGACACCGGGGAGCTGTTTTTT	-	few	TRBJ2-2	TRBV19
CASSPRTGNTEAFF	TGTGCCAGCAGCCCGCGGACTGGGAACACTGAAGCTTTCTTT	-	-	TRBJ1-1	TRBV3-1/TRBV3-2